Below are 10 T cell receptor beta chains sequenced from a single sample in a study of T cells in localized non-small cell lung cancer. Some clones are missing from TCRdb's copy, which holds only in-frame ones; the method was immunoSEQ multiplex PCR. The sample lists about 3,100 clones; approximately 25% were seen once. Sequenced here: normal lung tissue next to the tumor, sampled before any cancer treatment. The source is a man between 40 and 70 years old with stage III squamous cell lung carcinoma.

The chain uses TRBV5-1 and TRBJ2-2, with a possible D match to TRBD2 (5 bases). The CDR3 runs 15 residues. Germline values: CDR1 SGHRS, CDR2 YFSETQ. Trimming stripped 2 bases from V and 5 bases from J, with 13 bases between. The CDR3 DNA reads as TGCGCCAGCAGCTTACTACCCCGGGAAACCGGGGAGCTGTTTTTT. Protein sequence: CASSLLPRETGELFF.

The chain uses TRBV16 and TRBJ2-5, with unresolved D. The CDR3 is 13 amino acids. Germline assignment: CDR1 KGHSY and CDR2 FQNENV. Trimming stripped 2 bases from V and 5 bases from J, with 9 bases between. The CDR3 here is CASSQGFPETQYF. CDR3 sequence (DNA): TGTGCCAGCAGCCAAGGGTTTCCTGAGACCCAGTACTTC.

A few counts support this clone. The rearrangement joins TRBV11-3 to TRBJ1-1, with a weak D call TRBD1 (5 bases). This CDR3 spans 15 amino acids. Trimming removed 5 bases from V and 1 base from J, with 14 bases in between. Germline V CDR1 and CDR2: SGHNT, YENEEA. The CDR3 bases are TGTGCCAGCAGCCAAGGGGAGGGGTGGAACACTGAAGCTTTCTTT. It codes for CASSQGEGWNTEAFF.

This clone was detected a few times. The chain has TRBV11-3 and TRBJ1-4; no clear D gene. The CDR3 consists of 15 residues. V was pared by 3 bases and J by 6 bases, with 14 bases between. The germline CDR1 and CDR2 sequences are SGHNT and YENEEA. CDR3 sequence (DNA): TGTGCCAGCAGCTTCTTAAGCTCCGCGGATGAAAAACTGTTTTTT. It encodes CASSFLSSADEKLFF.

This clone appeared a few times. The chain recombines TRBV19 with TRBJ2-1; D may be TRBD2 (5 bases). Germline V CDR1 and CDR2: LNHDA, SQIVND (reference sequence). This CDR3 comprises 13 residues. The V and J ends lost 9 bases and 6 bases respectively, with 15 bases between them. The CDR3 loop reads CASLGGLGNEQFF. CDR3 DNA: TGTGCCAGCCTCGGCGGGTTGGGCAATGAGCAGTTCTTC.

The rearrangement joins TRBV5-1 to TRBJ1-2; D not certain. CDR1 and CDR2 (germline): SGHRS, YFSETQ. Trimming stripped 5 bases from V and 8 bases from J, with 19 bases between. This CDR3 comprises 14 residues. The CDR3 spells CASSAVLGNEGYTF. For the CDR3, the DNA is TGCGCCAGCAGTGCGGTTTTGGGGAACGAAGGCTACACCTTC.

This clone is classed as medium-sized. The chain couples TRBV11-3 to TRBJ1-2; 7 positions match TRBD1. CDR1 and CDR2 (germline): SGHNT, YENEEA. J gave up 5 bases and V 1 base, and 16 bases lay outside the gene matches. CDR3 length equals 18 residues. The CDR3, as DNA: TGTGCCAGCAGCTTAGTAGGGGGCCGACCATTTCGTGGGTATGGCTACACCTTC. It specifies CASSLVGGRPFRGYGYTF.

The V and J genes are TRBV19 and TRBJ1-5; maybe TRBD1 (5 bases). The CDR3 runs to 17 residues. Germline V lookup: CDR1 LNHDA, CDR2 SQIVND (reference sequence). V was clipped by 1 base and J by 3 bases, with 16 bases between them. This CDR3 is CASSIVPGPPPNQPQHF. The CDR3 bases are TGTGCCAGTAGTATAGTCCCGGGACCCCCACCCAATCAGCCCCAGCATTTT. The full variable domain, completed using reference TRBV19 and TRBJ1-5, is DGGITQSPKYLFRKEGQNVTLSCEQNLNHDAMYWYRQDPGQGLRLIYYSQIVNDFQKGDIAEGYSVSREKKESFPLTVTSAQKNPTAFYLCASSIVPGPPPNQPQHFGDGTRLSIL.

By proportion, this clone is medium-sized (0.01 to 0.1%). V and J are TRBV30 and TRBJ1-3; D gene uncertain. V shed 4 bases and J shed 0 bases, with 4 bases lying between them. The germline CDR1 and CDR2 sequences are GTSNPN and SVGIG (reference sequence). There are 12 residues in the CDR3. The CDR3 loop reads CAWKRSGNTIYF. In DNA form, the CDR3 reads TGTGCCTGGAAGCGCTCTGGAAACACCATATATTTT.

This clone was observed a handful of times. The rearrangement joins TRBV7-2 to TRBJ1-1; no clear D. This CDR3 is 13 amino acids long. In germline, CDR1 is SGHTA, CDR2 FQGNSA. The ends were cut back, 6 bases at V and 1 base at J, with 9 bases in the middle. In DNA, the CDR3 is TGTGCCAGCAGTTCAGCCGGGAACACTGAAGCTTTCTTT. This encodes CASSSAGNTEAFF.